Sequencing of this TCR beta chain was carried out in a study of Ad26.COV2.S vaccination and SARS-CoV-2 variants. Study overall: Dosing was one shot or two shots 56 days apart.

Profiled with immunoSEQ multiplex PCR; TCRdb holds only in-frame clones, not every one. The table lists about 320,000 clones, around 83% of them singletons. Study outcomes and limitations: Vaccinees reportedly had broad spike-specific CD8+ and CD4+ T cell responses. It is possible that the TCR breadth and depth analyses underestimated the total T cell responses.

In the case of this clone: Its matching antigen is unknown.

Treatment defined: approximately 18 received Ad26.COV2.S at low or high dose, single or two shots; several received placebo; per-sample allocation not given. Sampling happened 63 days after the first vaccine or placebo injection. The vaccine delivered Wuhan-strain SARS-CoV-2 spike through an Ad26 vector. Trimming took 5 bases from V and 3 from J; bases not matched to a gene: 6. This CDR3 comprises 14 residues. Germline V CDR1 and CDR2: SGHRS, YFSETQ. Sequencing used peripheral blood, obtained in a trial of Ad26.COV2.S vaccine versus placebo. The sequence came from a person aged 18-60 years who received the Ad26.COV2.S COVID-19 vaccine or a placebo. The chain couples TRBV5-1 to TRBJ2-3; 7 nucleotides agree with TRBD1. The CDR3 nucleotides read TGCGCCAGCAGACCGGCAGGGGGAACAGATACGCAGTATTTT. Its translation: CASRPAGGTDTQYF.